This passage covers 7 T cell receptor beta chains from one sample sequenced in a study of cytomegalovirus exposure and HLA in healthy donors. The study ran its PCR with 60 Vbeta and 13 Jbeta primers. Sequenced by immunoSEQ multiplex PCR; TCRdb stores in-frame clones only, minus some. Found here are over 200,000 clones, 70% to 85% of them singletons; the top ten hold approximately 0.62%. The sample taken for sequencing was PBMCs. These receptors were collected from a woman aged 40 to 50 in good health and CMV-seronegative.

For this clone: A junction end diverges from the germline sequence, so it may reflect a read error. The chain combines TRBV6-6 with TRBJ1-1, with 8 positions matching TRBD1. The CDR3 runs 14 residues. Germline CDR1 MNHNY, CDR2 SVGAGI (reference sequence). The CDR3 here is CVSSFTGGNTEAFF. In DNA, the CDR3 is TGTGTCAGCAGTTTTACAGGGGGGAACACTGAAGCTTTCTTT.

The V call is TRBV6-5, the J call TRBJ2-7; D uncertain. There are 15 residues in the CDR3. Germline values: CDR1 MNHEY, CDR2 SVGAGI. V lost 4 bases to trimming and J lost 3 bases, with 16 bases between them. The CDR3 DNA is TGTGCCAGCAGTTTTAACCCCCCCCAGGACTACGAGCAGTACTTC. This sequence encodes CASSFNPPQDYEQYF.

The V and J genes are TRBV29-1 and TRBJ2-5; 7 nucleotides line up with TRBD1. The germline gives CDR1 SQVTM, CDR2 ANQGSEA. The trim removed 7 bases at V and 6 bases at J, leaving 8 bases unmatched. This CDR3 comprises 12 residues. In DNA form, the CDR3 reads TGCAGCGCCATTACAGGGGCGCAGACCCAGTACTTC. Translating gives CSAITGAQTQYF.

The chain has TRBV5-7 and TRBJ1-5; 9 nucleotides match TRBD1. TRBV5-7 counts as an open reading frame of uncertain function. The CDR3 totals 15 residues. J was trimmed by 5 bases and V by 4 bases; bases with no gene match: 7. The CDR3 region has the DNA TGTGCCAGCAGCCGGTCCGGGACAGGGCATCAGCCCCAGCATTTT. Translation gives CASSRSGTGHQPQHF.

Notes on this clone: Germline is not matched at one junction end, which may reflect a read error. The V gene is TRBV7-9, the J gene TRBJ1-1; D gene ambiguous. The CDR3 runs to 13 residues. CDR1 and CDR2 from the germline V gene are SEHNR and FQNEAQ (reference sequence). CDR3 sequence reads: CSSSLGPVPEAFF. The CDR3 coding sequence is TGTTCCAGCAGCTTAGGGCCAGTCCCTGAAGCTTTCTTT.

The chain uses TRBV19 and TRBJ1-5, with 7 bases matching TRBD1. This CDR3 is built from 15 residues. J was trimmed by 2 bases and V by 8 bases; bases with no gene match: 9. CDR1 and CDR2 (germline): LNHDA, SQIVND (reference sequence). This chain's CDR3 is CASEDRARGNQPQHF. CDR3 coding DNA: TGTGCCAGTGAAGACAGGGCAAGGGGCAATCAGCCCCAGCATTTT.

This chain links TRBV4-1 with TRBJ2-2; D ambiguous. V shed 0 bases and J shed 2 bases, with 10 bases lying between them. The CDR3 has 16 amino acids. Germline V gene lookup returns CDR1 MGHRA and CDR2 YSYEKL. The CDR3 protein is CASSQERDTNTGELFF. The CDR3, as DNA: TGCGCCAGCAGCCAAGAACGCGACACCAACACCGGGGAGCTGTTTTTT.